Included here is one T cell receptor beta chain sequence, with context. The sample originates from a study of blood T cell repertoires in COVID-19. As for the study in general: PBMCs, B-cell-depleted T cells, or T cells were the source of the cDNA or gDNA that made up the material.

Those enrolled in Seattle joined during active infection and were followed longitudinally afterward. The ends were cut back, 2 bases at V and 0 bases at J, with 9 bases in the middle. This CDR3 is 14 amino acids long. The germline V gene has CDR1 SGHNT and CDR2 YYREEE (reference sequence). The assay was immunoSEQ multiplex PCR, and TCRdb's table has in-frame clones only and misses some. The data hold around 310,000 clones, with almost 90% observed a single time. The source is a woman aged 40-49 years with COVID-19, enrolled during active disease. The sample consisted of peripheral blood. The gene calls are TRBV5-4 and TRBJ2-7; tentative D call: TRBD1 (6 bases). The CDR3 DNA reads TGTGCCAGCAGCTTATGGACAGACTCCTACGAGCAGTACTTC. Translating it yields CASSLWTDSYEQYF.